This T cell receptor beta chain was profiled in a study of blood T cell repertoires in COVID-19. Data came from immunoSEQ multiplex PCR; TCRdb stores just in-frame clones and leaves some out. The sample lists about half a million clones; about 85% were seen once. The source material was PBMCs or T cells enriched from blood (not recorded which). The clonotype was recovered from a woman aged 60-75 years who had recovered from COVID-19.

In DNA, the CDR3 is TGTGCCAGCAGTGAAGATTACAGGGTCTCTGGAAACACCATATATTTT. This sequence encodes CASSEDYRVSGNTIYF. The gene calls are TRBV6-1 and TRBJ1-3; D is possibly TRBD1 (6 bases). The CDR3 length is 16 residues. Germline loops: CDR1 MNHNS, CDR2 SASEGT. Trimming left V 1 base short and J 0 bases short, with 10 bases between.